This is a list of T cell receptor beta chains from one sample in a study of control samples from healthy donors and cancer patients. Only in-frame clones appear in the TCRdb table, and some are missing; sequencing was by immunoSEQ multiplex PCR. The table includes some 39,000 clones, more than 70% detected once. The sequenced sample was PBMCs. The receptors come from a woman in her fifties or sixties with lung cancer. Each CDR3 is given without its conserved first and last residue. Fields, in order: J gene, V gene, CDR3 protein.

TRBJ2-7 TRBV20-1 SASSPSGSTYEQY
TRBJ2-3 TRBV9 ASSVGPGGYTDTQY
TRBJ2-2 TRBV2 ASSRDRGNTGELF
TRBJ1-1 TRBV7-3 ASSAVGQGRTEAF
TRBJ2-3 TRBV5-1 ASSQTEGADTQY
TRBJ2-3 TRBV11-3 ASSQGADTQY
TRBJ1-5 TRBV27 ASSLLDSNQPQH
TRBJ2-3 TRBV11-1 ASSSRGPPRDTQY
TRBJ1-1 TRBV10-1 ASSEGNTEAF
TRBJ1-4 TRBV18 ASSRVGTRLEKLF
TRBJ1-5 TRBV15 ATSRDQGADRKPQH
TRBJ2-5 TRBV7-8 ASSLRTSGIFPETQY
TRBJ2-3 TRBV19 ASSIIAETTDTQY
TRBJ2-3 TRBV29-1 SVVPGGDTDTQY
TRBJ1-2 TRBV7-3 ASSLRGGDGYT
TRBJ2-3 TRBV24-1 ATSDSPRDTQY
TRBJ1-4 TRBV19 ASSFHGEKLF
TRBJ2-3 TRBV12-3/TRBV12-4 ASSLGRTQY
TRBJ2-7 TRBV14 ASSQVGREQY
TRBJ2-1 TRBV4-2 ASSPSLVGNEQF
TRBJ1-5 TRBV6-5 ASRFQRDQPQH
TRBJ1-2 TRBV7-9 ASSLIQGGLSDGYT
TRBJ2-1 TRBV2 ASKGQGLYNEQF
TRBJ1-1 TRBV27 ASSFAGSDTEAF
TRBJ1-2 TRBV6-5 ASSYSLGGYT
TRBJ1-1 TRBV19 ARAPRAATEAF
TRBJ1-1 TRBV11-3 ASSLTPYTEAF
TRBJ2-1 TRBV7-3 ASSLSGQGSYNEQF
TRBJ2-3 TRBV11-2 ASSSSPTVSTDTQY
TRBJ1-5 TRBV6-2/TRBV6-3 ASSYVWDQPQH
TRBJ1-4 TRBV27 ASRLSGRGVELEKLF
TRBJ2-1 TRBV13 ASSSKSGTSGGAFTEQF
TRBJ2-2 TRBV5-8 ASSTGTGGTGELF
TRBJ1-5 TRBV19 ASRQANQPQH
TRBJ2-3 TRBV18 ASSPQKGRTDTQY
TRBJ2-7 TRBV18 ASSTGPYEQY
TRBJ1-2 TRBV7-6 ASSPRQGDVGNGYT
TRBJ1-1 TRBV7-8 ASSARGMNTEAF
TRBJ1-5 TRBV11-1 ASSLTADQPQH
TRBJ2-5 TRBV7-8 ASSLDPRLAGPWRAQY
TRBJ1-2 TRBV24-1 ATSRQS
TRBJ1-6 TRBV24-1 ATSDLRTGSNSPLH
TRBJ2-2 TRBV7-3 ASSLSPGSPGELF
TRBJ1-1 TRBV6-5 ASSSRPGAYTEAF
TRBJ1-1 TRBV27 ASSTGNTEAF